This T cell receptor (beta chain) is from a study of T cell responses to AZD1222 COVID-19 vaccine. Study results and caveats: Females made up more of the donors, who were largely white British, and clonal diversity may have come out too low. The repertoires were collected only after the peak T cell response. Seropositive at baseline were only a handful of AZD1222 recipients.

Here immunoSEQ multiplex PCR was the method, and the copy in TCRdb shows in-frame clones only, minus some. Of tens of thousands of clones listed, under 95% are singletons. On this clone itself: Its target is not known. A read error may account for a junction end that differs from germline.

CDR3 size: 16 residues. Germline CDR1 reads MDHEN; CDR2 reads SYDVKM. Combined were second doses at about 4 or about 12 weeks. The chain uses TRBV28 and TRBJ1-6; D is ambiguous. The sequence was collected from an adult who received the AZD1222 COVID-19 vaccine. The sample in question was peripheral blood, obtained 28 days after the second AZD1222 dose. The CDR3 region has the DNA TGTGCCAGCAGCTTATCGTACAGTGCGAATAATTCACCCCTCCACTTT. Protein: CASSLSYSANNSPLHF.